This T cell receptor beta chain was sequenced for a study of response to subunit inactivated influenza vaccine. Study findings and constraints: Seasonal influenza vaccination, on each occasion, was suggested by the authors to recruit few new T cells.

A note on this clonotype: What it binds is not known.

J gave up 7 bases and V 5 bases, and 10 bases lay outside the gene matches. The CDR3 contains 16 residues. Germline V gene lookup returns CDR1 SGHTA and CDR2 FQGNSA. One entry per CDR3 protein results from TCRdb running MiXCR on the RT-PCR reads. The data show a few hundred thousand distinct CDR3 sequences, 12% to 15% seen once. J is TRBJ2-3 and V is TRBV7-2; 12 positions match TRBD2. The TCR comes from a man aged 50 to 59 who received an inactivated influenza vaccine. The sequenced sample was PBMCs from blood, obtained about 13 days after vaccination. CDR3 bases: TGTGCCAGCAGCCCGATCCTAGCGGGAGGGTCCTATACGCAGTATTTT. Translation gives CASSPILAGGSYTQYF.